A single T cell receptor (beta chain) is shown here with its context. The antigen is not known. The sample belongs to a study of PD-L1 blockade in urothelial cancer. Overall study: The median number of T cells present in blood samples was around 150,000.

General study results and limits: Patients with durable benefit had greater blood expansion of tumor-associated TCR clones 3 weeks into treatment. Below-median TCR clonality that was measured in pretreatment blood predicted better survival.

Time point denoted: pretreatment peripheral blood. Patient sample counts ranged from 1 to 8, pretreatment and on-treatment. TCRdb's copy holds only in-frame clones and misses some; the assay was immunoSEQ multiplex PCR. This table has roughly 45,000 clones, 80% appearing once. The CDR3 runs 18 residues. V was trimmed by 6 bases and J by 6 bases, leaving 30 bases between them. In germline, CDR1 is SGHRS, CDR2 YFSETQ. Sequencing used PBMCs, obtained around atezolizumab (anti-PD-L1) treatment. This receptor was taken from a man in his 60s with urothelial cancer. The chain is built from TRBV5-1 and TRBJ1-1, with D possibly being TRBD1 (5 bases). CDR3 amino acids: CASTPGLITIAHFAEAFF. The DNA of the CDR3 is TGCGCCAGCACCCCGGGACTTATAACGATTGCACATTTCGCTGAAGCTTTCTTT.